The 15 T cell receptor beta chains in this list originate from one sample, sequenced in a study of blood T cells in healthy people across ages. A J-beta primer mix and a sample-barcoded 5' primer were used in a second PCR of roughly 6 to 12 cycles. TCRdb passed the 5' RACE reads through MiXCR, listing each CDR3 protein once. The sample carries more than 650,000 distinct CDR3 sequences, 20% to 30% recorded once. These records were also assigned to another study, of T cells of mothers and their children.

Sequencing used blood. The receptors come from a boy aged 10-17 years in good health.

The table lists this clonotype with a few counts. DNA for the CDR3: TGTGCCAGCAGTGGCTCTCCGGGACAGGGAGGTAATGAAAAACTGTTTTTT. Residues: CASSGSPGQGGNEKLFF. V gene TRBV28 combines with J gene TRBJ1-4, with 9 bases identical to TRBD1. Germline CDR1 reads MDHEN; CDR2 reads SYDVKM. Losses at the gene ends were 5 bases for V and 4 bases for J; bases not matched to a gene: 11. CDR3 length: 17 residues.

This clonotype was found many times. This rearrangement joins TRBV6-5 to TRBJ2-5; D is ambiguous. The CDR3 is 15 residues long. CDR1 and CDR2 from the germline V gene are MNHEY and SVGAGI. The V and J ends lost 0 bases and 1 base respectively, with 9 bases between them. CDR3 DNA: TGTGCCAGCAGTTACTCTGAGAAGGGCCAAGAGACCCAGTACTTC. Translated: CASSYSEKGQETQYF.

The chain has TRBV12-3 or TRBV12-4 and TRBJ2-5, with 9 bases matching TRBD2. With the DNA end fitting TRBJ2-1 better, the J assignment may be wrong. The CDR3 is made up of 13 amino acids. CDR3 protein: CASSPSGTSRQFF. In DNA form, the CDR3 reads TGTGCCAGCAGTCCCTCCGGGACTAGCCGGCAGTTCTTC.

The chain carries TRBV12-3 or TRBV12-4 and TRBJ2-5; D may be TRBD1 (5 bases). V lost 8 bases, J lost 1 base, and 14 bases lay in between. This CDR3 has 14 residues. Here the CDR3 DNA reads TGTGCCAGCGTTTTCGGACACCGCCAAGAGACCCAGTACTTC. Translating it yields CASVFGHRQETQYF.

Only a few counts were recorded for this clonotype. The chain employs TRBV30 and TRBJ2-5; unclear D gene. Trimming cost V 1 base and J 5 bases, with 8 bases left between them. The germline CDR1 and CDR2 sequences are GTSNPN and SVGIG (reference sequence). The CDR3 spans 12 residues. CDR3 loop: CAWSARKETQYF. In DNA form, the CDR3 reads TGTGCCTGGAGTGCGCGAAAGGAGACCCAGTACTTC.

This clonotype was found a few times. Here the CDR3 DNA reads TGTGCCAGCAGTTTAGTACAGGGGTCTCACAATGAGCAGTTCTTC. The encoded protein is CASSLVQGSHNEQFF. The chain has TRBV28 and TRBJ2-1; TRBD1 agrees at 7 bases. With V trimmed by 2 bases and J by 5 bases, 6 bases remained unmatched. CDR1 MDHEN and CDR2 SYDVKM come from the germline V gene. CDR3 length: 15 amino acids.

The CDR3 bases are TGTGCCAGCAGTTTCGAAGTTCGAGGCACTGAAGCTTTCTTT. It specifies CASSFEVRGTEAFF. The chain carries TRBV27 and TRBJ1-1, with D uncertain. Germline assignment: CDR1 MNHEY and CDR2 SMNVEV (reference sequence). V was trimmed by 3 bases and J by 4 bases, leaving 12 bases between them. The CDR3 sequence is 14 residues long.

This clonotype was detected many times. This CDR3 is CASSVDGYEQYF. The CDR3 DNA follows: TGTGCCAGCAGCGTAGACGGGTACGAGCAGTACTTC. The genes are TRBV9 and TRBJ2-5; no reliable D call. The DNA end favors TRBJ2-7, so the J call may be wrong. The CDR3 extends over 12 amino acids. Germline values: CDR1 SGDLS, CDR2 YYNGEE.

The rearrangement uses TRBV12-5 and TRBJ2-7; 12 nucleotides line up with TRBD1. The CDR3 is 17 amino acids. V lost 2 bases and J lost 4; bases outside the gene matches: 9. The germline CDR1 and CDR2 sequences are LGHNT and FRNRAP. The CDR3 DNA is TGTGCTAGTGGTTTGCCACCCGGGACAGGGGGCTGGTACGAGCAGTACTTC. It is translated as CASGLPPGTGGWYEQYF.

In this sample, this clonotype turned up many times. The CDR3 sequence: CASSSGQGGGEQYF. For the CDR3, the DNA is TGTGCCAGCAGCTCGGGACAGGGCGGCGGGGAGCAGTACTTC. V and J are TRBV9 and TRBJ2-5; TRBD1 matches 9 bases. Trimming at V came to 4 bases and at J to 11 bases, leaving 12 bases not matched to a gene. The CDR3 extends over 14 amino acids. Germline CDR1 SGDLS, CDR2 YYNGEE.

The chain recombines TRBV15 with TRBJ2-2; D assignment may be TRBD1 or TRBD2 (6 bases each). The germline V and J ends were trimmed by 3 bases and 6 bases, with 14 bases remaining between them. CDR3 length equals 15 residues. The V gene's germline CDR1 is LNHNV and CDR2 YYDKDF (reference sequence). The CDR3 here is CATSSLIGGSGELFF. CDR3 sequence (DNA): TGTGCCACCAGCAGCCTTATAGGGGGGTCCGGGGAGCTGTTTTTT.

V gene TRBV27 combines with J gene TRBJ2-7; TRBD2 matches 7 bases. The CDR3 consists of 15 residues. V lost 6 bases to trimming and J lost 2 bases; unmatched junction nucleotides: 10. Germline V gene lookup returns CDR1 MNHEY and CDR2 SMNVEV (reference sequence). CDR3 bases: TGTGCCAGCAGGGCGAAGCGGGGCCTAGCCTACGAGCAGTACTTC. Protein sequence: CASRAKRGLAYEQYF.

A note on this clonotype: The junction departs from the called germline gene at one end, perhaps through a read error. Here the CDR3 reads CTSSFSGIAKNIQYF. The CDR3 region has the DNA TGTACCAGCAGTTTCAGCGGAATAGCCAAAAACATTCAGTACTTC. J is TRBJ2-4 and V is TRBV28; TRBD2 might be the D (5 bases). The CDR3 consists of 15 residues. From germline, CDR1 is MDHEN and CDR2 SYDVKM.

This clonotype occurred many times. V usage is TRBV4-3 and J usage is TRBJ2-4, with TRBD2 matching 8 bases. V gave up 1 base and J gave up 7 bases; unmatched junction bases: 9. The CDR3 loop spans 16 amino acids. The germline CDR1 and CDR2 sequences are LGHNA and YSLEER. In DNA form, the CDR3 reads TGCGCCAGCAGCCAAGCGGGAGGGGGGGCCTTGAACATTCAGTACTTC. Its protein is CASSQAGGGALNIQYF.

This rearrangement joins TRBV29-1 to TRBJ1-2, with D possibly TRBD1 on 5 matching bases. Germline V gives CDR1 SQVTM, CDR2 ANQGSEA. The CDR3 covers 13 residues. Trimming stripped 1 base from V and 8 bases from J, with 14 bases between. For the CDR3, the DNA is TGCAGCGTTGAAGGCGGGACCCCACACGGCTACACCTTC. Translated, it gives CSVEGGTPHGYTF.